This T cell receptor (beta chain) was retrieved from a study of cytomegalovirus exposure and HLA in healthy donors. The study's findings and limits: Reported results showed that the classifier diagnosed cytomegalovirus status with high specificity and sensitivity.

This clone has more than one count but fewer than ten. Its antigen is currently unknown. Germline V gene lookup returns CDR1 SGHRS and CDR2 YFSETQ. CDR3 length equals 15 residues. The V and J ends lost 0 bases and 4 bases, in that order; junction bases with no gene match: 1. A multiplex PCR was run with 60 Vbeta primers and 13 Jbeta primers. Produced via immunoSEQ multiplex PCR; TCRdb's table is partial and in-frame only. The table includes 60,000 to 95,000 clones, just under 80% detected once. The sample taken for sequencing was PBMCs. V and J are TRBV5-1 and TRBJ2-2; TRBD2 aligns across 9 bases. The receptor's source is a woman between 40 and 55 years old in good health and CMV-seropositive. The CDR3 sequence: CASSLVSGGTGELFF. Here the CDR3 DNA reads TGCGCCAGCAGCTTGGTTAGCGGGGGCACCGGGGAGCTGTTTTTT.